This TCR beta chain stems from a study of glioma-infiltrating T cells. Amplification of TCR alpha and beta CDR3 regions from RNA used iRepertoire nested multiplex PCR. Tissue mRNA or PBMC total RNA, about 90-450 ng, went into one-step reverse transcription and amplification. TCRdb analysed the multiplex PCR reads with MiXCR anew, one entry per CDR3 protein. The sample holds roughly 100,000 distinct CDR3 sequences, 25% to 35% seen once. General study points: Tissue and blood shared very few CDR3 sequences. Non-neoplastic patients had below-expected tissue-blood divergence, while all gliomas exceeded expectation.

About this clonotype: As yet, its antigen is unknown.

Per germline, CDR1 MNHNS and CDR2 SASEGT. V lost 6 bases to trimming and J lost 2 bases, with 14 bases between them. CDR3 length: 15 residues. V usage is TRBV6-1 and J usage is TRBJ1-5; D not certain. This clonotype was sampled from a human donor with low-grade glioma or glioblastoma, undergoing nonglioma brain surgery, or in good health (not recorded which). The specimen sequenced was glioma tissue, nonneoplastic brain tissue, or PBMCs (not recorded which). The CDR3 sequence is CASRDHGIGNQPQHF. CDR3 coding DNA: TGTGCCAGCAGAGATCACGGTATCGGCAATCAGCCCCAGCATTTT.